The present T cell receptor (beta chain) was sequenced within a study of blood T cell repertoires in COVID-19. Study as a whole: The origin of the acute and convalescent COVID-19 samples was the United States, Italy and Spain. In each case, the material was cDNA or gDNA derived from T cells, B-cell-depleted T cells, or PBMCs.

The germline gives CDR1 SNHLY, CDR2 FYNNEI. J gave up 0 bases and V 6 bases, and 7 bases lay outside the gene matches. There are 17 residues in the CDR3. In the study's own analysis: Reference gene primer amplification yielded estimated nucleated cell counts. TCRdb keeps only in-frame clones here, not all; method: immunoSEQ multiplex PCR. V and J calls plus clone size are reproduced from that table; the DNA served to infer D and trimming. The data hold tens of thousands of clones, with 86% observed a single time. The receptor's source is a man aged 55 to 70 with acute or convalescent COVID-19. Sequencing was carried out using peripheral blood. The chain carries TRBV2 and TRBJ2-6, with 8 positions matching TRBD1. CDR3 nucleotide sequence: TGTGCCAGCAGGACAGGGGTTCCCACCTCTGGGGCCAACGTCCTGACTTTC. Its translation is CASRTGVPTSGANVLTF.